These T cell receptor beta chains were read from a single sample in a study of cytomegalovirus exposure and HLA in healthy donors. Clones were read by immunoSEQ multiplex PCR, and TCRdb kept only the in-frame ones, dropping some. The table lists 200,000 or so clones, roughly four fifths of them singletons. Sequenced sample: PBMCs. Receptor source: a woman between 40 and 50 years old in good health and CMV-seronegative. The CDR3 runs from the conserved cysteine through the conserved F or W.

V	J	CDR3
TRBV19	TRBJ2-7	CASSGTGVEQYF
TRBV18	TRBJ2-3	CASETPGTQYF
TRBV6-1	TRBJ2-1	CASRGGTRGHNEQFF
TRBV7-8	TRBJ2-7	CASSLEGLAGGPEQYF
TRBV5-6	TRBJ2-2	CASSASLGRELFF
TRBV7-8	TRBJ1-5	CASSLSGFPQHF
TRBV28	TRBJ2-3	CASSSGGLFGLAGDSNTQYF
TRBV7-9	TRBJ1-1	CASSLALAGEAFF
TRBV9	TRBJ2-1	CASSVVTSGTGEQFF
TRBV18	TRBJ2-5	CASSPKTSGVQETQYF
TRBV25-1	TRBJ2-7	CASSERVGTGVYEQYF
TRBV19	TRBJ2-7	CASRISSGNYEQYF
TRBV7-3	TRBJ2-1	CASSLSGREGNEQFF
TRBV18	TRBJ1-2	CASSPPLGGDAYGYTF
TRBV19	TRBJ2-7	CASSPSGSGSYEQYF
TRBV5-1	TRBJ1-1	CASSLYSTGNTEAFF
TRBV5-1	TRBJ2-1	CASSENRRSRGYNEQFF
TRBV29-1	TRBJ2-7	CSVEGVGQPYEQYF
TRBV6-5	TRBJ2-7	CATGQGTQEQYF
TRBV7-2	TRBJ2-7	CASSFYRSYEQYF
TRBV7-2	.	CASSQSSGRQYEQYF
TRBV4-1	TRBJ2-5	CASSQDTGGGWETQYF
TRBV5-1	TRBJ1-1	CASSPGQGPNTEAFF
TRBV19	TRBJ1-4	CASSIWTGNNEKLFF
TRBV5-1	TRBJ2-3	CASSLVGGVGGDTQYF
TRBV16	TRBJ2-5	CASSQWQTGGETQYF
TRBV5-5	TRBJ2-4	CASSLAGINIQYF
TRBV7-8	TRBJ2-3	CASSPQATQYF
TRBV7-6	TRBJ2-7	CASSPGGGKGNEQYF
TRBV28	TRBJ2-6	CASRPGDGANVLTF